The 17 T cell receptor beta chains reported below all come from one sample, sequenced in a study of T cells in Graves' hyperthyroidism and ophthalmopathy. What was amplified from RNA transcripts were TCR beta CDR3 regions. HTBI primers drove first-round RT-PCR of the TCR CDR3. TCRdb reprocessed the multiplex PCR reads via MiXCR and lists one record per CDR3 protein. The sample has about 360,000 distinct CDR3 sequences, roughly an eighth seen once; the top ten hold over 8.5%. The sample consisted of blood. These receptors all stem from a woman aged 18-30 years with Graves' hyperthyroidism.

As regards this clonotype: With a much larger clone just one base away, this may be a read error. The chain is built from TRBV20-1 and TRBJ2-7; 9 nucleotides line up with TRBD2. Germline V gene data show CDR1 as DFQATT and CDR2 as SNEGSKA (reference sequence). The CDR3 runs to 13 residues. Losses at the gene ends were 6 bases for V and 3 bases for J; bases not matched to a gene: 6. For the CDR3, the DNA is TGCAGTGCCATAGCGGGAGTTCTCTACGAGCAGTACTTC. Protein sequence: CSAIAGVLYEQYF.

There are many counts of this clonotype. The chain is built from TRBV10-3 and TRBJ1-1, with D perhaps matching TRBD1 (5 bases). Germline-derived CDR1 and CDR2 are ENHRY and SYGVKD. CDR3 length: 14 residues. V shed 5 bases and J shed 1 base, with 11 bases lying between them. CDR3 bases: TGTGCCATCAGTAGACAGCCCGCGAACACTGAAGCTTTCTTT. Translated: CAISRQPANTEAFF.

This clonotype has a handful of counts. CDR3 nucleotides: TGTGCCAGCAGCCAAGAACAGGGCACTGGAAACACCATATATTTT. It yields the protein CASSQEQGTGNTIYF. This chain uses TRBV4-2 with TRBJ1-3, with D maybe TRBD1 (6 bases). V shed 0 bases and J shed 2 bases, with 8 bases lying between them. The CDR3 length is 15 residues. Germline V gives CDR1 LGHNA, CDR2 YNFKEQ.

This clonotype has a count of ten or more. The rearrangement links TRBV12-3 or TRBV12-4 to TRBJ2-7, with 7 bases lining up with TRBD1. V lost 4 bases, J lost 5 bases, and 11 bases stayed unmatched. The CDR3 covers 15 residues. The CDR3: CASSSWDSVTNEQYF. The CDR3, as DNA: TGTGCCAGCAGTTCGTGGGACAGTGTGACGAACGAGCAGTACTTC.

This clonotype was counted between two and nine times. The chain recombines TRBV25-1 with TRBJ1-4, with D possibly being TRBD1 (5 bases). The CDR3 sequence is 14 residues long. The V gene lost 8 bases and the J gene lost 7 bases, with 17 bases spanning the gap. Per the germline V gene, CDR1 is MGHDK and CDR2 is SYGVNS. CDR3 residues: CASGDGGETEKLFF. CDR3 bases: TGTGCCAGCGGGGATGGAGGGGAGACTGAAAAACTGTTTTTT.

Ten or more counts support this clonotype. This chain joins TRBV11-1 and TRBJ1-1; the D gene is possibly TRBD1 (5 bases). CDR3 size: 15 residues. Germline V gives CDR1 SGHAT, CDR2 FQDESV (reference sequence). V was trimmed by 0 bases and J by 4 bases, leaving 12 bases between them. CDR3 sequence reads: CASSLAQGLGTEAFF. In DNA form, the CDR3 reads TGTGCCAGCAGCTTAGCGCAGGGACTCGGCACTGAAGCTTTCTTT.

This clonotype was counted at least ten times. The chain recombines TRBV10-2 with TRBJ2-3; a possible D gene is TRBD1 (5 bases). In germline, CDR1 is WSHSY, CDR2 SAAADI. Trimming took 2 bases from V and 0 from J, leaving 9 bases between them. This CDR3 comprises 15 residues. The CDR3 is CASSELSGSTDTQYF. The CDR3 bases are TGCGCCAGCAGTGAGCTATCAGGGAGCACAGATACGCAGTATTTT.

This rearrangement joins TRBV4-2 to TRBJ1-2; D gene unclear. Looked up from germline, CDR1 is LGHNA and CDR2 is YNFKEQ. This CDR3 is built from 14 residues. The V and J ends lost 0 bases and 4 bases respectively, with 9 bases between them. CDR3 bases: TGTGCCAGCAGCCAAGATTTGGTTGGCTATGGCTACACCTTC. Its translation is CASSQDLVGYGYTF.

This clonotype was found a few times. The chain uses TRBV7-9 and TRBJ1-1; no reliable D call. This CDR3 is built from 12 residues. The germline CDR1 and CDR2 sequences are SEHNR and FQNEAQ (reference sequence). V shed 7 bases and J shed 7 bases, with 13 bases lying between them. Here the CDR3 reads CASTKGIGEAFF. The CDR3 DNA sequence: TGTGCCAGCACCAAGGGAATCGGTGAAGCTTTCTTT.

This clonotype showed up many times. The chain has TRBV7-9 and TRBJ2-1; 9 nucleotides match TRBD1. CDR1 and CDR2 (germline): SEHNR, FQNEAQ (reference sequence). The CDR3 sequence is 15 residues long. The trim removed 5 bases at V and 2 bases at J, leaving 4 bases unmatched. The CDR3 coding sequence is TGTGCCAGCAGCCTACAGGGGGCGCCCTACAATGAGCAGTTCTTC. Translation: CASSLQGAPYNEQFF.

At least ten counts were recorded for this clonotype. J is TRBJ1-2 and V is TRBV12-3 or TRBV12-4; D might be TRBD1 (5 bases). The V and J ends lost 6 bases and 8 bases respectively, with 10 bases between them. The CDR3 extends over 11 amino acids. The CDR3 DNA sequence: TGTGCCAGCAGCCCGGGGGTCGGCTACACCTTC. It translates to CASSPGVGYTF.

This clonotype showed up many times. J is TRBJ2-4 and V is TRBV6-2 or TRBV6-3, with D possibly matching TRBD2 (5 bases). The CDR3 contains 13 residues. Trimming stripped 5 bases from V and 8 bases from J, with 13 bases between. CDR1 and CDR2 (germline): MNHEY, SVGEGT. CDR3 coding DNA: TGTGCCAGCAGTCGAGGGTGGGCGGACATTCAGTACTTC. Translated, it gives CASSRGWADIQYF.

This clonotype was recorded many times. The V call is TRBV5-1, the J call TRBJ1-1; D is uncertain. There are 14 residues in the CDR3. CDR1 is SGHRS and CDR2 is YFSETQ in the germline V gene. V was pared by 4 bases and J by 0 bases, with 10 bases between. Written as DNA, the CDR3 is TGCGCCAGCAGCGAAGGACCAGTGAACACTGAAGCTTTCTTT. This encodes CASSEGPVNTEAFF. Together with reference TRBV5-1 and TRBJ1-1, the CDR3 gives the full variable domain: KAGVTQTPRYLIKTRGQQVTLSCSPISGHRSVSWYQQTPGQGLQFLFEYFSETQRNKGNFPGRFSGRQFSNSRSEMNVSTLELGDSALYLCASSEGPVNTEAFFGQGTRLTVV.

Ten or more counts support this clonotype. The chain joins TRBV9 to TRBJ1-3; 7 bases fit TRBD1. Trimming at V came to 3 bases and at J to 2 bases, leaving 11 bases not matched to a gene. Germline V lookup: CDR1 SGDLS, CDR2 YYNGEE. The CDR3 runs 17 residues. The CDR3 DNA follows: TGTGCCAGCAGCGGGGAACCAACGACAGGGACTGGAAACACCATATATTTT. Amino acids: CASSGEPTTGTGNTIYF.

This clonotype was picked up many times. The chain carries TRBV20-1 and TRBJ1-6; 7 bases map to TRBD1. V shed 4 bases and J 9 bases; nucleotides not matched to a gene: 9. CDR3 length equals 14 residues. Germline CDR1 reads DFQATT; CDR2 reads SNEGSKA (reference sequence). As DNA, the CDR3 is TGCAGTGCTACGGCAGGGGGTGGGGTTTCACCCCTCCACTTT. Protein sequence: CSATAGGGVSPLHF.

At least ten counts were recorded for this clonotype. V gene TRBV3-1 combines with J gene TRBJ2-3; D ambiguous. Trimming took 7 bases from V and 5 from J, leaving 13 bases between them. This CDR3 region has 13 residues. Germline CDR1 and CDR2: LGHDT and YNNKEL (reference sequence). CDR3 amino acids: CASTPPARDTQYF. The CDR3 coding sequence is TGTGCCAGCACCCCGCCGGCACGAGATACGCAGTATTTT.

Worth noting for this clonotype: One junction end does not reproduce the germline sequence, and a read error may be involved. The chain links TRBV6-2 or TRBV6-3 to TRBJ1-1; D perhaps matches TRBD1 (6 bases). The CDR3 is 15 amino acids. Germline V gene data show CDR1 as MNHEY and CDR2 as SVGEGT. CDR3 protein: CASGYGGHDNTEAFF. The DNA for the CDR3 is TGTGCCAGCGGTTACGGGGGCCACGATAACACTGAAGCTTTCTTT.